The clone carrying this T cell receptor beta chain showed up just a few times. What it recognizes is unknown. Trimming removed 0 bases at V and 7 bases at J, with 9 bases between. This CDR3 comprises 13 residues. Germline CDR1 reads MNHEY; CDR2 reads SVGEGT. The data originate from a study of CD8 T cells in ankylosing spondylitis. TCRdb re-derived calls from the 5' RACE reads in MiXCR, one entry per CDR3 protein. The data show hundreds of thousands of distinct CDR3 sequences, with roughly 25% seen just once and around 6.3% held by the top ten. General study points: Certain motif variants had earlier appeared in reactive arthritis synovial fluid and blood.

This TCR came from a male donor with ankylosing spondylitis or in good health (not recorded which). Sequenced sample: blood, either unsorted or a sorted T cell fraction (not recorded which). The V and J genes are TRBV6-2 or TRBV6-3 and TRBJ1-2; no definite D call. The CDR3 reads CASSYSIGSGYTF. The CDR3, as DNA: TGTGCCAGCAGTTACTCGATAGGGAGTGGCTACACCTTC.